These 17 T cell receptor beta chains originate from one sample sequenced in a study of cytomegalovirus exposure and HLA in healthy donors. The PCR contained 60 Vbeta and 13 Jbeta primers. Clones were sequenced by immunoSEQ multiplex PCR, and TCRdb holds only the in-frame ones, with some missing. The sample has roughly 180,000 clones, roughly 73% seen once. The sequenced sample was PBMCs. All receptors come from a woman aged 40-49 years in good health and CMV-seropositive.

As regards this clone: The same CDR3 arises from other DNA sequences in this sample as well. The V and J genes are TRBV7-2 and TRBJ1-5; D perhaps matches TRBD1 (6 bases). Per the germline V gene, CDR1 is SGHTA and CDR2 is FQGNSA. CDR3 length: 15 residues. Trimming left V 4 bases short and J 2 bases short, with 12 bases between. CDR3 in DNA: TGTGCCAGCAGCTCAGGGGTATTTGGCAATCAGCCCCAGCATTTT. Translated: CASSSGVFGNQPQHF.

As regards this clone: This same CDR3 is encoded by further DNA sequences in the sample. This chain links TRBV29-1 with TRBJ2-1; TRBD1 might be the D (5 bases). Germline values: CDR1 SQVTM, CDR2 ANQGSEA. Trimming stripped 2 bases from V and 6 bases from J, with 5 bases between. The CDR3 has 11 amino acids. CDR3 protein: CSVERGNEQFF. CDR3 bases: TGCAGCGTTGAAAGGGGCAATGAGCAGTTCTTC.

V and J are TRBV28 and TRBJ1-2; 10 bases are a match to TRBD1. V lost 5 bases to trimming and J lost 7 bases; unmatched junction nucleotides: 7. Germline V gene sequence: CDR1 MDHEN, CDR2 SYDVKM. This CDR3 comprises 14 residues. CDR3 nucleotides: TGTGCCAGCAGTCGACAGGGGGCTATCGCTGGCTACACCTTC. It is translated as CASSRQGAIAGYTF.

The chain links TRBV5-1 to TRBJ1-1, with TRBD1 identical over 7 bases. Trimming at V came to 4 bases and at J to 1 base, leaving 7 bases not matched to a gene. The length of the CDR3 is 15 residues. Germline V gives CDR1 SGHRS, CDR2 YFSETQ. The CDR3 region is CASSRQGQENTEAFF. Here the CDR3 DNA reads TGCGCCAGCAGCAGACAGGGTCAAGAGAACACTGAAGCTTTCTTT.

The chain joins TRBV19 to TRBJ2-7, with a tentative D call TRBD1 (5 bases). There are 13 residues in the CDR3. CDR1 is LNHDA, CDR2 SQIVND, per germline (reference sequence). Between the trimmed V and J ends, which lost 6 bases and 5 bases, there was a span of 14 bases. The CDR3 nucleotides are TGTGCCAGTAGGTCTCCAGGGTTCCACGAGCAGTACTTC. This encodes CASRSPGFHEQYF.

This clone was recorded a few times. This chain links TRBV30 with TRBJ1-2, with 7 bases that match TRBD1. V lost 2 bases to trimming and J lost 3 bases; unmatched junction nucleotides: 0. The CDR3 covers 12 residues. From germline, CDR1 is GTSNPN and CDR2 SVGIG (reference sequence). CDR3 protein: CAWSQGDYGYTF. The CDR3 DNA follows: TGTGCCTGGAGTCAGGGGGACTATGGCTACACCTTC.

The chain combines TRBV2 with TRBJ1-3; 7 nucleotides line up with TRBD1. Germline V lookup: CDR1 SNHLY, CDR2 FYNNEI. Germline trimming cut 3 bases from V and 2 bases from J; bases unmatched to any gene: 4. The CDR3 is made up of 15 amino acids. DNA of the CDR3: TGTGCCAGCAGTGAGAGAACAGGGGCTGGAAACACCATATATTTT. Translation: CASSERTGAGNTIYF.

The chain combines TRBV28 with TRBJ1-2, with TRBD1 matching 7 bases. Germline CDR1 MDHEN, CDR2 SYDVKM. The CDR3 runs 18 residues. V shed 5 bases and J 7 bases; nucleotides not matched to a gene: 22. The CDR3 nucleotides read TGTGCCAGCAGTCTTTCAGTCCGGGACAGCCTCCAAGGTGGTGGCTACACCTTC. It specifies CASSLSVRDSLQGGGYTF.

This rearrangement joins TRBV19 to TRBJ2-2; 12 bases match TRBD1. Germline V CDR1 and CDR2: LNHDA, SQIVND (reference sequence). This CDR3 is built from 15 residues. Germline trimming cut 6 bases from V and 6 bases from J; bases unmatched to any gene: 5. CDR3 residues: CASSKGTGGPGELFF. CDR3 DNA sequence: TGTGCCAGTAGCAAAGGGACAGGGGGCCCCGGGGAGCTGTTTTTT.

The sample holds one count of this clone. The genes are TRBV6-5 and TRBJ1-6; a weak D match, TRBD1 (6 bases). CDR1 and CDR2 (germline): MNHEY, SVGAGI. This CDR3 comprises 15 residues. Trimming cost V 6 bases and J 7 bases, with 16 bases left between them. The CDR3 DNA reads TGTGCCAGCAGCATAACAGGGTCTAAAAATTCACCCCTCCACTTT. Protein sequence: CASSITGSKNSPLHF.

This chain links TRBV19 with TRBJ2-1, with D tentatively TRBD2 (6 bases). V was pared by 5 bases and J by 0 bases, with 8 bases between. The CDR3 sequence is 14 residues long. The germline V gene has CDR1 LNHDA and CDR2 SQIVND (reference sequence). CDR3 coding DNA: TGTGCCAGTAGTGGGGGAGGCTCCTACAATGAGCAGTTCTTC. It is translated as CASSGGGSYNEQFF.

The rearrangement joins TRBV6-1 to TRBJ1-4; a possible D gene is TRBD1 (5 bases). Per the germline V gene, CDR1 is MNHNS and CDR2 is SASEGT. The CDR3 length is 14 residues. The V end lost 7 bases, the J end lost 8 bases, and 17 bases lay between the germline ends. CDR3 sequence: CASTNSQTVEKLFF. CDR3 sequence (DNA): TGTGCCAGCACAAACTCGCAGACAGTGGAAAAACTGTTTTTT.

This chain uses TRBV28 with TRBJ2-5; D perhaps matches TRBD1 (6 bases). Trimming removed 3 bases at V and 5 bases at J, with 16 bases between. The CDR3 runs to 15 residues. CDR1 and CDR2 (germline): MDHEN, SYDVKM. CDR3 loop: CASSFIRDIGETQYF. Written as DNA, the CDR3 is TGTGCCAGCAGTTTTATCAGGGACATAGGGGAGACCCAGTACTTC.

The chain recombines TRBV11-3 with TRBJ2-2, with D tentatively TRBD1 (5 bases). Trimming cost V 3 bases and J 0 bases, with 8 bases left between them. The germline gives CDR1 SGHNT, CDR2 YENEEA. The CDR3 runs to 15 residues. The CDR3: CASSLTATNTGELFF. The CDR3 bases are TGTGCCAGCAGCTTGACAGCTACGAACACCGGGGAGCTGTTTTTT.

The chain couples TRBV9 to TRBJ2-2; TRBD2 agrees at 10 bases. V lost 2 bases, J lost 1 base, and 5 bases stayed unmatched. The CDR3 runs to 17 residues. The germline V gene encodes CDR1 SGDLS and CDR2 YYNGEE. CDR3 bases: TGTGCCAGCAGCGTGCCTAGCGGGAGTATGAACACCGGGGAGCTGTTTTTT. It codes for CASSVPSGSMNTGELFF.

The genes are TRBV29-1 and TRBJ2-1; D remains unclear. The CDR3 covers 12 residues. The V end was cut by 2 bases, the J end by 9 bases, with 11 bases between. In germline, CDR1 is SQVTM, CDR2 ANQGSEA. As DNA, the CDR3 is TGCAGCGTTGAATCAGATTCTAGTGAGCAGTTCTTC. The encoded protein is CSVESDSSEQFF.

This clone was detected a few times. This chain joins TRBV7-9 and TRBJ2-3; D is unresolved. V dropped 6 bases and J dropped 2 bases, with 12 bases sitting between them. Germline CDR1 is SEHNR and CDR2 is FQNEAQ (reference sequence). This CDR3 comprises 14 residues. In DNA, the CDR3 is TGTGCCAGCAGTCTTATTACTTTCACAGATACGCAGTATTTT. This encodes CASSLITFTDTQYF.